Included here is one T cell receptor (beta chain) sequence, with context. This specimen belongs to a study of blood T cell repertoires in COVID-19. Repertoires were generated with immunoSEQ multiplex PCR, while TCRdb's copy carries only in-frame clones and drops some. The sample contains about 81,000 clones, more than 85% of which appear only once. CDR1 is LGHNT and CDR2 is FRNRAP in the germline V gene. Trimming took 3 bases from V and 4 from J, leaving 9 bases between them. CDR3 size: 13 residues. V usage is TRBV12-5 and J usage is TRBJ2-5; D might be TRBD2 (6 bases). Input material: PBMCs or T cells enriched from blood (not recorded which). The source of this sequence is a woman in her forties or fifties with acute COVID-19. The CDR3 DNA reads TGTGCTAGTGGTTTAGAGGGAGGAGAGACCCAGTACTTC. This sequence encodes CASGLEGGETQYF.